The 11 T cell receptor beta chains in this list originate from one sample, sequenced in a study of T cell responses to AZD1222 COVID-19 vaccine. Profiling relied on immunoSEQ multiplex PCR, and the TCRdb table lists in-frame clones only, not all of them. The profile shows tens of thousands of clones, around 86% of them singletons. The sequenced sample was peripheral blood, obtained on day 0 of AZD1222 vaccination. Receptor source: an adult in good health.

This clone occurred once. The CDR3 reads CSASYNEQFF. The DNA of the CDR3 is TGCAGTGCTAGCTACAATGAGCAGTTCTTC. The V call is TRBV20-1, the J call TRBJ2-1; D remains ambiguous. The germline CDR1 and CDR2 sequences are DFQATT and SNEGSKA (reference sequence). This CDR3 comprises 10 residues. V shed 3 bases and J shed 3 bases, with 0 bases lying between them.

The CDR3 loop reads CASSPQEFGYGYTF. For the CDR3, the DNA is TGCGCCAGCAGCCCGCAGGAATTCGGCTATGGCTACACCTTC. V usage is TRBV5-1 and J usage is TRBJ1-2, with D uncertain. CDR3 length: 14 amino acids. Germline CDR1 and CDR2: SGHRS and YFSETQ. V lost 4 bases and J 4 bases, leaving 14 bases between the germline ends.

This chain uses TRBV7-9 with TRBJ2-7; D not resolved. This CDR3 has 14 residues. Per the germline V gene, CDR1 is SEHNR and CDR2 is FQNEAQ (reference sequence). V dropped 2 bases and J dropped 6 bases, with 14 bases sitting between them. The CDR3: CASSLSAIPSEQYF. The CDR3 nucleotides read TGTGCCAGCAGCTTATCCGCCATCCCAAGCGAGCAGTACTTC.

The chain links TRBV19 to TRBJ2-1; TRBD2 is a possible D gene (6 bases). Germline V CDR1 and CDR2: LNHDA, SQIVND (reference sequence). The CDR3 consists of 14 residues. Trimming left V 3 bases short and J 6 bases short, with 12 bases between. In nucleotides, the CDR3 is TGTGCCAGTAGTATGAGGACTACCATCAATGAGCAGTTCTTC. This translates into CASSMRTTINEQFF.

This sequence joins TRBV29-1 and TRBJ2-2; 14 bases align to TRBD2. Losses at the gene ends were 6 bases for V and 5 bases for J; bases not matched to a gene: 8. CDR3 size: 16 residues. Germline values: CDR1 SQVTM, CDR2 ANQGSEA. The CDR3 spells CSVTGLAGGGTGELFF. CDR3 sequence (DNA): TGCAGCGTCACCGGACTAGCGGGAGGCGGAACCGGGGAGCTGTTTTTT.

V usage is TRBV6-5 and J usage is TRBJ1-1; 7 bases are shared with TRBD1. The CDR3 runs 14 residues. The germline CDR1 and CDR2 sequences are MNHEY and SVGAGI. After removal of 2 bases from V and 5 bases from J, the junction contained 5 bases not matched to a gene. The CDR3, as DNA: TGTGCCAGCAGTTACACAGGGGAGGGTACTGAAGCTTTCTTT. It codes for CASSYTGEGTEAFF.

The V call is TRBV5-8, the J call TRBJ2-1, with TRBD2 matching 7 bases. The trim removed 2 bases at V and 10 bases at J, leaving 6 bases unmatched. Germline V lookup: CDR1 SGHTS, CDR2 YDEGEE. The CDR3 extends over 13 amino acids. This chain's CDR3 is CASSFRTSREQFF. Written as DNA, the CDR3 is TGTGCCAGCAGCTTCAGGACTAGTCGGGAGCAGTTCTTC.

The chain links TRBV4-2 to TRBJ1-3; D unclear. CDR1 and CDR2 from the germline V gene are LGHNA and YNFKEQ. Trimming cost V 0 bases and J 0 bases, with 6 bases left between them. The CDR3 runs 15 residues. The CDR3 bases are TGTGCCAGCAGCCAAGATAAAACCTCTGGAAACACCATATATTTT. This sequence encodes CASSQDKTSGNTIYF.

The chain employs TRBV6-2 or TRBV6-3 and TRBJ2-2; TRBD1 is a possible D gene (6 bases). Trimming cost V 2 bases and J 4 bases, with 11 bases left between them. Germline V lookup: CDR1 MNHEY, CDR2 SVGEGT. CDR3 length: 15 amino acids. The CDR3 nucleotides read TGTGCCAGCAGTTACGGACAGCCTGGCACCGGGGAGCTGTTTTTT. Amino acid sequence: CASSYGQPGTGELFF.

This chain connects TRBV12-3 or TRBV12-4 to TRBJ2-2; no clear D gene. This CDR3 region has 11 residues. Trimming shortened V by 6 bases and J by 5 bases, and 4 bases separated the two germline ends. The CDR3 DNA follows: TGTGCCAGCAGCAAGACCGGGGAGCTGTTTTTT. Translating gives CASSKTGELFF.

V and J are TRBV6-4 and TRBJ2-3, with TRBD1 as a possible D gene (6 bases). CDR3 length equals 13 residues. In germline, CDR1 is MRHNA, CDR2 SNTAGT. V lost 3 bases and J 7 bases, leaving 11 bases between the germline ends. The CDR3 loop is CASSDKGENTQYF. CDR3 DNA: TGTGCCAGCAGTGATAAGGGGGAAAATACGCAGTATTTT.